This T cell receptor beta chain was identified in a study of control samples from healthy donors and cancer patients. The table came from immunoSEQ multiplex PCR; TCRdb's copy has only in-frame clones and leaves some out. The sample has about 34,000 clones; about 93% are singletons. The sequencing input was PBMCs. The TCR was taken from a man aged 35 to 55 with colorectal cancer.

For the CDR3, the DNA is TGTGCCAGCAGCCCGGGTCAGGTATGGGAGACCCAGTACTTC. Encoded protein: CASSPGQVWETQYF. This chain joins TRBV9 and TRBJ2-5; D not certain. V dropped 4 bases and J dropped 5 bases, with 15 bases sitting between them. The CDR3 covers 14 residues. Germline CDR1 is SGDLS and CDR2 is YYNGEE.